These 22 T cell receptor beta chains were sequenced from one sample in a study of shared clonotypes between healthy human individuals. Some clones are missing from TCRdb's copy, which holds only in-frame ones; the method was immunoSEQ multiplex PCR. The table includes fewer than 2.5 million clones, under 95% detected once. The material sequenced was naive CD4+ T cells from PBMCs. Subset given: CD45RA+ positively selected. The source is a man between 18 and 29 years old in good health. Some clones in this sample may be carry-over from other donors' samples.

This clone was counted a few times. The rearrangement joins TRBV2 to TRBJ1-2, with D possibly matching TRBD1 (5 bases). This CDR3 is 14 amino acids long. V was shortened by 6 bases and J by 5 bases, with 16 bases between the two germline ends. The germline gives CDR1 SNHLY, CDR2 FYNNEI. CDR3 protein: CASSQEPGGYGYTF. Written as DNA, the CDR3 is TGTGCCAGCAGCCAGGAACCCGGGGGGTATGGCTACACCTTC.

This clone was seen once. The CDR3 region is CASSLALAANYNEQFF. DNA for the CDR3: TGCGCCAGCAGCTTGGCCCTAGCGGCAAACTACAATGAGCAGTTCTTC. This chain uses TRBV5-1 with TRBJ2-1; 7 nucleotides agree with TRBD2. The CDR3 has 16 residues. Germline V CDR1 and CDR2: SGHRS, YFSETQ. J was trimmed by 3 bases and V by 0 bases; bases with no gene match: 6.

This sequence joins TRBV7-2 and TRBJ2-7, with 10 nucleotides matching TRBD1. Trimming cost V 5 bases and J 2 bases; bases outside gene matches: 6. The CDR3 is made up of 15 amino acids. Germline V gene sequence: CDR1 SGHTA, CDR2 FQGNSA. The DNA of the CDR3 is TGTGCCAGCAGCCCCACCGGGACAGGGGCCTACGAGCAGTACTTC. Amino acids: CASSPTGTGAYEQYF. Full variable domain (remainder filled in from reference TRBV7-2 and TRBJ2-7): GAGVSQSPSNKVTEKGKDVELRCDPISGHTALYWYRQSLGQGLEFLIYFQGNSAPDKSGLPSDRFSAERTGGSVSTLTIQRTQQEDSAVYLCASSPTGTGAYEQYFGPGTRLTVT.

This sequence joins TRBV6-6 and TRBJ2-1, with D perhaps assigned TRBD1 or TRBD2 (7 bases each). Germline values: CDR1 MNHNY, CDR2 SVGAGI (reference sequence). V was cut by 6 bases and J by 7 bases, with 16 bases left in between. This CDR3 is built from 14 residues. In DNA, the CDR3 is TGTGCCAGCAGCCGACGACAGGGAGGGAATGAGCAGTTCTTC. Its translation: CASSRRQGGNEQFF.

This chain uses TRBV5-1 with TRBJ1-5, with 7 bases that match TRBD1. With V trimmed by 4 bases and J by 4 bases, 5 bases remained unmatched. This CDR3 is built from 14 residues. The germline V gene has CDR1 SGHRS and CDR2 YFSETQ. In nucleotides, the CDR3 is TGCGCCAGCAGCGTCGGGACAGCAAATCAGCCCCAGCATTTT. Its translation: CASSVGTANQPQHF.

This clone was found a few times. CDR3 nucleotides: TGTGCCAGCAGAGAGGACGGAGGGGATGGCTACACCTTC. This gives the protein CASREDGGDGYTF. The gene calls are TRBV6-1 and TRBJ1-2; TRBD1 is a possible D gene (5 bases). V dropped 6 bases and J dropped 6 bases, with 14 bases sitting between them. Germline V gene sequence: CDR1 MNHNS, CDR2 SASEGT. This CDR3 has 13 residues.

V usage is TRBV27 and J usage is TRBJ2-1; no clear D. The CDR3 runs 13 residues. The V end was cut by 3 bases, the J end by 3 bases, with 6 bases between. Germline V lookup: CDR1 MNHEY, CDR2 SMNVEV (reference sequence). CDR3 nucleotide sequence: TGTGCCAGCAGTTTTCTTATCTACAATGAGCAGTTCTTC. Translating it yields CASSFLIYNEQFF.

This rearrangement joins TRBV7-8 to TRBJ1-3, with D perhaps matching TRBD1 (5 bases). Trimming stripped 0 bases from V and 2 bases from J, with 11 bases between. CDR3 length equals 16 residues. Per germline, CDR1 SGHVS and CDR2 FQNEAQ. The CDR3 DNA is TGTGCCAGCAGCTTAGCGGAGGCAGGGACTGGAAACACCATATATTTT. Its translation: CASSLAEAGTGNTIYF.

The chain employs TRBV7-9 and TRBJ2-5; 11 bases align to TRBD2. Per germline, CDR1 SEHNR and CDR2 FQNEAQ (reference sequence). J was trimmed by 5 bases and V by 5 bases; bases with no gene match: 13. The CDR3 is made up of 17 amino acids. CDR3 coding DNA: TGTGCCAGCAGCCCCGTCTGGCTAGCGGGAGGTGGGGAGACCCAGTACTTC. Translated: CASSPVWLAGGGETQYF.

This clone was recorded only once. The chain carries TRBV5-1 and TRBJ1-2, with D possibly matching TRBD1 (5 bases). Deletions cut 0 bases from V and 6 bases from J, with 12 bases between. Germline V CDR1 and CDR2: SGHRS, YFSETQ. The CDR3 is 14 residues long. CDR3 sequence: CASSLVQGKDGYTF. The CDR3, as DNA: TGCGCCAGCAGCTTGGTTCAGGGTAAGGATGGCTACACCTTC.

The V call is TRBV27, the J call TRBJ1-4, with D uncertain. This CDR3 has 13 residues. V lost 3 bases, J lost 8 bases, and 10 bases lay in between. Germline CDR1 is MNHEY and CDR2 is SMNVEV (reference sequence). The CDR3 DNA reads as TGTGCCAGCAGTTTTAGCAGGTGGGAAAAACTGTTTTTT. Translating gives CASSFSRWEKLFF.

The CDR3 bases are TGCGCCAGCAGCCAAGATTGGACTAGCGGGAGAAAGGGCTACAATGAGCAGTTCTTC. It specifies CASSQDWTSGRKGYNEQFF. This rearrangement joins TRBV4-3 to TRBJ2-1, with TRBD2 identical over 13 bases. The V gene end was trimmed by 0 bases and the J gene end by 3 bases; junction bases not matched to a gene: 8. CDR3 length equals 19 residues. Per germline, CDR1 LGHNA and CDR2 YSLEER.

CDR3 amino acids: CASSGFPGTSDDEQYF. CDR3 coding DNA: TGTGCCAGCAGCGGATTTCCCGGGACTAGTGATGACGAGCAGTACTTC. The chain has TRBV5-4 and TRBJ2-7; TRBD2 matches at 8 bases. The J segment lost 5 bases and the V segment lost 4 bases, leaving 14 bases of the junction unmatched. The length of the CDR3 is 16 residues. Germline assignment: CDR1 SGHNT and CDR2 YYREEE (reference sequence).

This sequence joins TRBV10-1 and TRBJ2-3, with 8 bases fitting TRBD2. The CDR3 is 15 amino acids. CDR1 and CDR2 (germline): WNHNN, SYGVQD (reference sequence). J gave up 3 bases and V 4 bases, and 6 bases lay outside the gene matches. CDR3 loop: CASSGRAGVTDTQYF. The CDR3 nucleotides are TGCGCCAGCAGTGGGCGAGCGGGAGTAACAGATACGCAGTATTTT.

J is TRBJ1-4 and V is TRBV5-8, with D possibly matching TRBD1 (5 bases). Per the germline V gene, CDR1 is SGHTS and CDR2 is YDEGEE. V dropped 1 base and J dropped 8 bases, with 18 bases sitting between them. The CDR3 runs 16 residues. CDR3 residues: CASSLLSPRAMEKLFF. Written as DNA, the CDR3 is TGTGCCAGCAGCTTGCTTAGTCCCAGGGCGATGGAAAAACTGTTTTTT.

The V gene is TRBV27, the J gene TRBJ2-7; 9 bases match TRBD2. Germline lookup yields CDR1 MNHEY and CDR2 SMNVEV (reference sequence). V gave up 3 bases and J gave up 3 bases; unmatched junction bases: 3. The CDR3 has 14 residues. The CDR3 loop is CASSFAGGYYEQYF. The CDR3, as DNA: TGTGCCAGCAGTTTTGCGGGAGGGTACTACGAGCAGTACTTC.

CDR3 coding DNA: TGTGCCAGTTTGGGACAGGGGACCAATCAGCCCCAGCATTTT. Amino acid sequence: CASLGQGTNQPQHF. The chain combines TRBV2 with TRBJ1-5; 10 nucleotides match TRBD1. CDR1 and CDR2 (germline): SNHLY, FYNNEI. The V gene end was trimmed by 9 bases and the J gene end by 3 bases; junction bases not matched to a gene: 5. The CDR3 loop spans 14 amino acids.

V and J are TRBV7-2 and TRBJ2-2; 13 nucleotides align to TRBD2. The CDR3 is 18 residues long. J gave up 4 bases and V 5 bases, and 10 bases lay outside the gene matches. Germline loops: CDR1 SGHTA, CDR2 FQGNSA. CDR3 residues: CASSPRTSGSRGTGELFF. CDR3 DNA sequence: TGTGCCAGCAGCCCTAGGACTAGCGGGAGTCGGGGCACCGGGGAGCTGTTTTTT.

The genes are TRBV6-5 and TRBJ2-7; TRBD1 aligns across 12 bases. CDR3 length: 13 residues. Germline V gene sequence: CDR1 MNHEY, CDR2 SVGAGI. With V trimmed by 6 bases and J by 10 bases, 7 bases remained unmatched. The CDR3 bases are TGTGCCAGCAGACCGGGACAGGGGGCTAGTCAGTACTTC. Encoded protein: CASRPGQGASQYF.

In the case of this clone: Different DNA sequences within this sample yield the same CDR3. The gene calls are TRBV6-1 and TRBJ2-7; unclear D gene. Germline V gene sequence: CDR1 MNHNS, CDR2 SASEGT. The CDR3 extends over 10 amino acids. V was pared by 3 bases and J by 4 bases, with 1 base between. The CDR3 nucleotides are TGTGCCAGCAGTGAGTACGAGCAGTACTTC. It is translated as CASSEYEQYF.

The V gene is TRBV19, the J gene TRBJ1-2; no clear D. Germline lookup yields CDR1 LNHDA and CDR2 SQIVND (reference sequence). The CDR3 runs 13 residues. The V gene lost 5 bases and the J gene lost 8 bases, with 15 bases spanning the gap. The CDR3 DNA reads TGTGCCAGTAGTTCGGGTTTTCCGAACGGCTACACCTTC. Translation: CASSSGFPNGYTF.

For this clone: Additional DNA sequences in this sample encode the identical CDR3. The chain carries TRBV18 and TRBJ2-1, with 9 nucleotides matching TRBD2. Per germline, CDR1 KGHSH and CDR2 LQKENI. With 3 bases clipped from V and 0 bases from J, the junction kept 0 bases outside the gene matches. The CDR3 has 15 residues. The DNA of the CDR3 is TGTGCCAGCTCACCGCGGGAGGGCTCCTACAATGAGCAGTTCTTC. Its translation is CASSPREGSYNEQFF.